This T cell receptor beta chain came from a study of T cell responses to AZD1222 COVID-19 vaccine. The assay was immunoSEQ multiplex PCR, and TCRdb's table has in-frame clones only and misses some. The table shows some 190,000 clones, with approximately 86% occurring only once. With 1 base removed from V and 2 bases from J, the gap between germline ends came to 18 bases. The CDR3 runs to 18 residues. Germline CDR1 reads MGHRA; CDR2 reads YSYEKL. Sequencing was performed on peripheral blood, taken on day 0 of AZD1222 vaccination. The rearrangement joins TRBV4-1 to TRBJ1-5; possible D gene TRBD1, 5 bases. This sequence was found in an adult in good health. The CDR3 DNA reads TGCGCCAGCAGCCAAGTCCCAGGGATAGAGGTGGGCAATCAGCCCCAGCATTTT. Its protein product is CASSQVPGIEVGNQPQHF.